Included here is one T cell receptor beta chain sequence, with context. TCRdb independently ran MiXCR on the RACE reads; one entry per CDR3 protein. The sample consists of about 270,000 distinct CDR3 sequences, approximately 7.5% of them appearing once. This specimen belongs to a study of human T cells and chemical hapten exposure. Noted time point: pre-sensitization, week 0. Documented treatment: therapeutic diphenylcyclopropenone sensitization with weekly scalp DPC. Trimming took off 5 bases at V and 6 bases at J, with 17 bases between the two ends. Germline CDR1 is SGHVS and CDR2 is FQNEAQ. The CDR3 extends over 14 amino acids.

The J gene is TRBJ2-7, the V gene TRBV7-8, with D perhaps TRBD1 or TRBD2 (5 bases each). The clonotype was recovered from a man in his late teens or twenties with alopecia areata. Some clones in this sample may be carry-over from other donors' samples. The starting material was whole blood, obtained in connection with sensitization to the hapten diphenylcyclopropenone (DPC). The CDR3 region is CASSHGARTCEQYF. The DNA of the CDR3 is TGTGCCAGCAGCCACGGGGCGCGGACCTGCGAGCAGTACTTC.